The subject of this entry is one T cell receptor (beta chain). This entry belongs to a study of T-cell memory formation after mild COVID-19. With V trimmed by 6 bases and J by 5 bases, 13 bases remained unmatched. The CDR3 spans 16 residues. CDR1 is DFQATT and CDR2 is SNEGSKA in the germline V gene (reference sequence). TCRdb analysed the 5' RACE reads with MiXCR anew, one entry per CDR3 protein. The sample has a few hundred thousand distinct CDR3 sequences, roughly 15% seen once; the top ten hold 20% to 25%. Sequencing was carried out using PBMCs or a T cell subset sorted from them (not recorded which). The gene calls are TRBV20-1 and TRBJ2-2, with 9 bases lining up with TRBD1. The receptor comes from a man younger than 35 who had mild COVID-19 (a few samples of this study predate the infection). Cell type and time point are not known. The CDR3, as DNA: TGCAGTGCCGCTCAAGGGGGACAGGGCCTGACCGGGGAGCTGTTTTTT. This codes for CSAAQGGQGLTGELFF.